Listed here are 30 T cell receptor beta chains from one sample, sequenced in a study of blood T cell repertoires in COVID-19. Profiled with immunoSEQ multiplex PCR; TCRdb holds only in-frame clones, not every one. The data hold approximately 210,000 clones, with just under 85% observed a single time. The sequenced material came from peripheral blood. The receptors were gathered from a woman in her 50s with active or convalescent COVID-19.

This chain joins TRBV19 and TRBJ1-5; the D gene is possibly TRBD1 (5 bases). V lost 9 bases and J lost 2, with 14 bases in between. CDR3 length: 14 residues. Germline V gene sequence: CDR1 LNHDA, CDR2 SQIVND (reference sequence). The CDR3 loop is CASCRGGGNQPQHF. CDR3 sequence (DNA): TGTGCCAGCTGCCGCGGGGGTGGCAATCAGCCCCAGCATTTT.

This clone was detected a few times. The J gene is TRBJ1-4, the V gene TRBV9; the match to TRBD1 covers 10 bases. Germline values: CDR1 SGDLS, CDR2 YYNGEE. There are 17 residues in the CDR3. Trimming cost V 0 bases and J 7 bases; bases outside gene matches: 9. CDR3 DNA: TGTGCCAGCAGCGTAGATCGTGACAGGGGGCCGGGTGAAAAACTGTTTTTT. Encoded protein: CASSVDRDRGPGEKLFF.

The V and J genes are TRBV21-1 and TRBJ2-3; whether TRBD1, the table's D call, matches the DNA was not checked. TRBV21-1 is classified as a pseudogene. This CDR3 region has 19 residues. CDR3 bases: TGTGCCAGCAGCAAACCCTTCGAAATAGGGACAGACGGCACAGATACGCAGTATTTT. The encoded protein is CASSKPFEIGTDGTDTQYF.

This clone has ten or more counts. The V gene is TRBV3-1 (or the pseudogene TRBV3-2), the J gene TRBJ1-5; TRBD1 agrees at 7 bases. This CDR3 is 14 amino acids long. Germline assignment: CDR1 LGHDT and CDR2 YNNKEL (reference sequence). V gave up 4 bases and J gave up 7 bases; unmatched junction bases: 7. The CDR3 DNA is TGTGCCAGCAGCCCGACAGGGATGGACCAGCCCCAGCATTTT. Translating it yields CASSPTGMDQPQHF.

The rearrangement links TRBV28 to TRBJ1-2; D not certain. The germline V and J ends were trimmed by 2 bases and 4 bases, with 11 bases remaining between them. The CDR3 has 14 amino acids. Germline V gene sequence: CDR1 MDHEN, CDR2 SYDVKM. The CDR3 nucleotides are TGTGCCAGCAGTTTAAGGTTGGCGGGCTATGGCTACACCTTC. Translating it yields CASSLRLAGYGYTF.

The V and J genes are TRBV11-2 and TRBJ1-2; 9 positions match TRBD1. The germline V gene encodes CDR1 SGHAT and CDR2 FQNNGV. J was trimmed by 4 bases and V by 6 bases; bases with no gene match: 12. This CDR3 has 16 amino acids. This chain's CDR3 is CASRPLGGQGGYGYTF. The CDR3 bases are TGTGCCAGCAGACCCTTAGGGGGACAGGGCGGCTATGGCTACACCTTC.

The chain is built from TRBV27 and TRBJ1-4; maybe TRBD1 (5 bases). V dropped 6 bases and J dropped 0 bases, with 14 bases sitting between them. The length of the CDR3 is 16 residues. Germline CDR1 is MNHEY and CDR2 is SMNVEV (reference sequence). The chain's CDR3 is CASSPKGRTTNEKLFF. DNA for the CDR3: TGTGCCAGCAGCCCTAAGGGGAGGACAACTAATGAAAAACTGTTTTTT.

This clone was counted once. The V call is TRBV9, the J call TRBJ1-1; no clear D gene. The CDR3 length is 12 residues. The germline V gene has CDR1 SGDLS and CDR2 YYNGEE. Trimming took 3 bases from V and 11 from J, leaving 14 bases between them. Here the CDR3 DNA reads TGTGCCAGCAGCGGAGTAGACTCCAAGGCTTTCTTT. Translating it yields CASSGVDSKAFF. Using reference TRBV9 and TRBJ1-1 for the parts outside the CDR3, the full variable domain is DSGVTQTPKHLITATGQRVTLRCSPRSGDLSVYWYQQSLDQGLQFLIQYYNGEERAKGNILERFSAQQFPDLHSELNLSSLELGDSALYFCASSGVDSKAFFGQGTRLTVV.

CDR3: CASSQMGGGDNSPLHF. CDR3 bases: TGCGCCAGCAGCCAAATGGGCGGAGGGGATAATTCACCCCTCCACTTT. The chain carries TRBV5-1 and TRBJ1-6, with D maybe TRBD1 (5 bases). The germline V gene has CDR1 SGHRS and CDR2 YFSETQ. V lost 4 bases and J lost 5, with 16 bases in between. CDR3 length: 16 amino acids.

CDR3 sequence (DNA): TGTGCCAGCATCTCCCAACCCCGACAGGGGGTTAACACTGAAGCTTTCTTT. Its protein is CASISQPRQGVNTEAFF. The chain combines TRBV6-8 with TRBJ1-1, with TRBD1 identical over 9 bases. The CDR3 length is 17 residues. V lost 7 bases to trimming and J lost 2 bases; unmatched junction nucleotides: 14. In germline, CDR1 is MNHGY, CDR2 SAAAGT.

The chain has TRBV9 and TRBJ1-1; 10 bases are a match to TRBD1. Losses at the gene ends were 3 bases for V and 3 bases for J; bases not matched to a gene: 5. This CDR3 spans 15 amino acids. CDR1 is SGDLS and CDR2 is YYNGEE in the germline V gene. DNA of the CDR3: TGTGCCAGCAGCGCCCCGACAGGGGGCTACACTGAAGCTTTCTTT. Translated, it gives CASSAPTGGYTEAFF.

This CDR3 is CASGQNTEAFF. As DNA, the CDR3 is TGTGCCAGCGGCCAGAACACTGAAGCTTTCTTT. This rearrangement joins TRBV12-3 or TRBV12-4 to TRBJ1-1; D gene ambiguous. V was shortened by 8 bases and J by 1 base, with 5 bases between the two germline ends. The CDR3 is 11 residues long.

The chain has TRBV28 and TRBJ1-5; possible D gene TRBD1, 6 bases. Germline CDR1 MDHEN, CDR2 SYDVKM. The CDR3 sequence is 15 residues long. V dropped 6 bases and J dropped 0 bases, with 12 bases sitting between them. DNA of the CDR3: TGTGCCAGCAGCTGGACAGAGTATAGCAATCAGCCCCAGCATTTT. Protein product: CASSWTEYSNQPQHF.

The chain uses TRBV9 and TRBJ1-5; TRBD1 matches 8 bases. CDR3 length: 14 amino acids. The germline V gene encodes CDR1 SGDLS and CDR2 YYNGEE. V lost 3 bases to trimming and J lost 7 bases; unmatched junction nucleotides: 6. This chain's CDR3 is CASSAQGVWQPQHF. The CDR3 DNA reads TGTGCCAGCAGCGCACAGGGGGTTTGGCAGCCCCAGCATTTT. The variable domain in full, completed from reference TRBV9 and TRBJ1-5, reads DSGVTQTPKHLITATGQRVTLRCSPRSGDLSVYWYQQSLDQGLQFLIQYYNGEERAKGNILERFSAQQFPDLHSELNLSSLELGDSALYFCASSAQGVWQPQHFGDGTRLSIL.

The chain carries TRBV4-1 and TRBJ1-2; D remains ambiguous. This CDR3 has 14 amino acids. The germline V gene has CDR1 MGHRA and CDR2 YSYEKL. Trimming removed 4 bases from V and 4 bases from J, with 13 bases in between. The CDR3 DNA sequence: TGCGCCAGCAGCCCAACCTTCGCGCTCTATGGCTACACCTTC. This gives the protein CASSPTFALYGYTF.

This clone was seen a handful of times. The CDR3 protein is CASSPGLGLTYEQYF. For the CDR3, the DNA is TGTGCCAGCAGCCCGGGTTTAGGATTGACCTACGAGCAGTACTTC. The J gene is TRBJ2-7, the V gene TRBV7-3; unclear D gene. This CDR3 is 15 amino acids long. V lost 5 bases and J 2 bases, leaving 16 bases between the germline ends. Germline CDR1 reads SGHTA; CDR2 reads FQGTGA.

This sequence joins TRBV5-1 and TRBJ1-2; 9 nucleotides match TRBD1. V shed 2 bases and J 5 bases; nucleotides not matched to a gene: 10. The CDR3 is 16 residues long. Germline V gene lookup returns CDR1 SGHRS and CDR2 YFSETQ. CDR3 DNA sequence: TGCGCCAGCAGCTTCACCGGACAGGGGCGGGGGTATGGCTACACCTTC. Protein sequence: CASSFTGQGRGYGYTF.

The chain has TRBV19 and TRBJ1-1, with no clear D. CDR3 size: 12 residues. Germline V gene lookup returns CDR1 LNHDA and CDR2 SQIVND (reference sequence). The V end lost 1 base, the J end lost 5 bases, and 5 bases lay between the germline ends. In DNA, the CDR3 is TGTGCCAGTAGTATAGGCCGGACTGAAGCTTTCTTT. Amino acids: CASSIGRTEAFF. Combining the CDR3 with reference TRBV19 and TRBJ1-1 gives the whole variable domain DGGITQSPKYLFRKEGQNVTLSCEQNLNHDAMYWYRQDPGQGLRLIYYSQIVNDFQKGDIAEGYSVSREKKESFPLTVTSAQKNPTAFYLCASSIGRTEAFFGQGTRLTVV.

This chain links TRBV19 with TRBJ1-5; tentatively, D is TRBD1 (5 bases). CDR3 length: 15 residues. Germline V lookup: CDR1 LNHDA, CDR2 SQIVND (reference sequence). The V end lost 0 bases, the J end lost 1 base, and 7 bases lay between the germline ends. The DNA of the CDR3 is TGTGCCAGTAGTATAGATCAGGGCAGCAATCAGCCCCAGCATTTT. This codes for CASSIDQGSNQPQHF.

The chain uses TRBV2 and TRBJ2-2; TRBD2 might be the D (6 bases). The CDR3 is 15 residues long. The germline CDR1 and CDR2 sequences are SNHLY and FYNNEI. The V gene lost 5 bases and the J gene lost 0 bases, with 10 bases spanning the gap. CDR3 region: CASSSGTPNTGELFF. The CDR3 region has the DNA TGTGCCAGCAGTTCCGGGACTCCGAACACCGGGGAGCTGTTTTTT.

The chain carries TRBV28 and TRBJ1-5, with D possibly being TRBD1 (5 bases). Germline V CDR1 and CDR2: MDHEN, SYDVKM. Between the trimmed V and J ends, which lost 6 bases and 7 bases, there was a span of 16 bases. The CDR3 is 14 amino acids. For the CDR3, the DNA is TGTGCCAGCAGCCTCCAGGGAGGAGGACAGCCCCAGCATTTT. Its protein is CASSLQGGGQPQHF.

V is TRBV29-1 and J is TRBJ1-3; weak D call: TRBD1 (6 bases). Germline assignment: CDR1 SQVTM and CDR2 ANQGSEA. The CDR3 consists of 16 residues. Trimming took off 6 bases at V and 0 bases at J, with 18 bases between the two ends. As DNA, the CDR3 is TGCAGCGTCGTGCAAAGGGGGGGGTTCTCTGGAAACACCATATATTTT. It specifies CSVVQRGGFSGNTIYF.

The genes are TRBV11-2 and TRBJ2-1; TRBD2 aligns across 10 bases. Looked up from germline, CDR1 is SGHAT and CDR2 is FQNNGV. This CDR3 is 15 amino acids long. The V segment lost 5 bases and the J segment 6 bases; nucleotides outside the gene matches: 7. The CDR3 nucleotides read TGTGCCAGCAGCGGCGTGTCTAGCGGGAGCAATGAGCAGTTCTTC. This encodes CASSGVSSGSNEQFF.

V and J are TRBV6-5 and TRBJ1-5, with TRBD1 as a possible D gene (5 bases). CDR3 length equals 14 residues. The germline gives CDR1 MNHEY, CDR2 SVGAGI. Trimming cost V 5 bases and J 4 bases, with 12 bases left between them. The CDR3 DNA is TGTGCCAGCAGTCGCGGGGGAGGGAATCAGCCCCAGCATTTT. Translating it yields CASSRGGGNQPQHF.

The chain recombines TRBV7-9 with TRBJ2-1; no reliable D call. The germline V gene encodes CDR1 SEHNR and CDR2 FQNEAQ (reference sequence). The CDR3 has 12 amino acids. With 5 bases removed from V and 12 bases from J, the gap between germline ends came to 14 bases. The CDR3 DNA sequence: TGTGCCAGCAGCCTTCACACAACCCGGCAGTTCTTC. The encoded protein is CASSLHTTRQFF.

This chain connects TRBV19 to TRBJ1-5, with D possibly being TRBD1 (6 bases). V was trimmed by 3 bases and J by 9 bases, leaving 12 bases between them. The CDR3 is 13 amino acids. Germline V CDR1 and CDR2: LNHDA, SQIVND (reference sequence). The CDR3 protein is CASSMWGLRPQHF. The DNA for the CDR3 is TGTGCCAGTAGTATGTGGGGGCTTCGGCCCCAGCATTTT.

The chain carries TRBV10-1 and TRBJ1-1, with D possibly being TRBD1 (5 bases). The CDR3 is 14 amino acids. Trimming pared 7 bases from V and 10 bases from J, leaving 22 bases between. From germline, CDR1 is WNHNN and CDR2 SYGVQD (reference sequence). The CDR3: CASKSSGDSRGAFF. The CDR3 nucleotides are TGCGCCAGCAAATCTTCTGGAGACAGCCGTGGAGCTTTCTTT.

The rearrangement uses TRBV5-1 and TRBJ1-2; no clear D. Trimming took off 1 base at V and 0 bases at J, with 13 bases between the two ends. Germline CDR1 SGHRS, CDR2 YFSETQ. The CDR3 contains 16 residues. The CDR3 is CASSLQSGLSNYGYTF. The CDR3 DNA sequence: TGCGCCAGCAGCTTGCAGTCTGGCCTGTCTAACTATGGCTACACCTTC. Full variable domain (missing parts from reference TRBV5-1 and TRBJ1-2): KAGVTQTPRYLIKTRGQQVTLSCSPISGHRSVSWYQQTPGQGLQFLFEYFSETQRNKGNFPGRFSGRQFSNSRSEMNVSTLELGDSALYLCASSLQSGLSNYGYTFGSGTRLTVV.

This clone was observed a handful of times. The identical CDR3 is also encoded by other nucleotide sequences in the sample. The chain uses TRBV7-9 and TRBJ1-2, with 9 bases fitting TRBD1. Germline V gene sequence: CDR1 SEHNR, CDR2 FQNEAQ (reference sequence). The CDR3 consists of 13 residues. V was pared by 4 bases and J by 4 bases, with 1 base of the junction left unmatched. The CDR3 region has the DNA TGTGCCAGCAGCTCGGACAGGGGCTATGGCTACACCTTC. Its translation is CASSSDRGYGYTF.

This clone was detected once. As DNA, the CDR3 is TGTGCCTGGAGTGTACACAGAGAAAACTATGGCTACACCTTC. Translation: CAWSVHRENYGYTF. The V call is TRBV30, the J call TRBJ1-2; D is unresolved. The germline V gene has CDR1 GTSNPN and CDR2 SVGIG (reference sequence). The CDR3 covers 14 residues. With 0 bases removed from V and 2 bases from J, the gap between germline ends came to 10 bases. Looking up the rest from reference TRBV30 and TRBJ1-2 gives the full variable domain: SQTIHQWPATLVQPVGSPLSLECTVEGTSNPNLYWYRQAAGRGLQLLFYSVGIGQISSEVPQNLSASRPQDRQFILSSKKLLLSDSGFYLCAWSVHRENYGYTFGSGTRLTVV.